This T cell receptor (beta chain) was captured in a study of blood T cell repertoires in COVID-19. At the level of the study: Samples of COVID-19 (acute and convalescent) were obtained from the United States, Italy and Spain.

Per the germline V gene, CDR1 is MNHEY and CDR2 is SVGAGI. The CDR3 sequence is 15 residues long. Trimming took 6 bases from V and 7 from J, leaving 18 bases between them. In the original processing: Estimated nucleated cell counts came from reference gene primer amplification. Assay: immunoSEQ multiplex PCR; the TCRdb copy retains only in-frame clones and omits some. For V, J and clone size, that table is used; D and trimming come from the DNA. The sample records approximately 81,000 clones, around 80% being singletons. This TCR was recovered from a human donor in a cohort sampled during active COVID-19. What was sequenced was peripheral blood. The V and J genes are TRBV6-5 and TRBJ1-4; D is ambiguous. The CDR3 spells CASRTNPVRSEKLFF. CDR3 coding DNA: TGTGCCAGCAGAACCAACCCAGTGCGGTCTGAAAAACTGTTTTTT.